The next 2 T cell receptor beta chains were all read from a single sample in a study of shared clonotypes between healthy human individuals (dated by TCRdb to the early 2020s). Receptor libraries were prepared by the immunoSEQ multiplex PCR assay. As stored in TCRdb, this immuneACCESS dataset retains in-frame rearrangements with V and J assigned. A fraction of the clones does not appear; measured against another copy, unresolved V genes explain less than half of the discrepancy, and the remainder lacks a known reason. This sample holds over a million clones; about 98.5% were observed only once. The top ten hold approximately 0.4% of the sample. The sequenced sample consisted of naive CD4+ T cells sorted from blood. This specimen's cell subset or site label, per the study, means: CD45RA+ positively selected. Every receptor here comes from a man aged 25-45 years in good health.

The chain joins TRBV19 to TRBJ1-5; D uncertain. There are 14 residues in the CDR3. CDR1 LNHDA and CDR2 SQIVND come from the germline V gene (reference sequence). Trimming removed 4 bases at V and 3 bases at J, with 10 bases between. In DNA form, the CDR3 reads TGTGCCAGTAGTAAATTCCAGTACAATCAGCCCCAGCATTTT. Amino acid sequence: CASSKFQYNQPQHF.

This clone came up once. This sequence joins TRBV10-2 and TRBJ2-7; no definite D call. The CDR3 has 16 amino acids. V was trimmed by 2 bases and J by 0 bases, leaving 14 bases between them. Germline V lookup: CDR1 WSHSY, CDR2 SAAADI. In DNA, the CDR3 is TGCGCCAGCAGTGAGACAACCGGGCCTAACTCCTACGAGCAGTACTTC. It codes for CASSETTGPNSYEQYF.